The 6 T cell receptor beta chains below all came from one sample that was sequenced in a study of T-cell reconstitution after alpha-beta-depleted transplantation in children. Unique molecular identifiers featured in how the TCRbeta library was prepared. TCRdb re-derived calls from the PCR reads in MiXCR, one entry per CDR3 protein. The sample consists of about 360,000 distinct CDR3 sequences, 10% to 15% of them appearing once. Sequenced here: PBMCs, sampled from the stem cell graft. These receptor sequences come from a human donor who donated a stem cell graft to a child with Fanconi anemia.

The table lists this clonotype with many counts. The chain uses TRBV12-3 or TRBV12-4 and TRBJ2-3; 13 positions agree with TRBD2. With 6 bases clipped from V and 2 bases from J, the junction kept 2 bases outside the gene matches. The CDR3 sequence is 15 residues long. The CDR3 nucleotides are TGTGCCAGCAGGACTAGCGGGGGGACCACAGATACGCAGTATTTT. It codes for CASRTSGGTTDTQYF.

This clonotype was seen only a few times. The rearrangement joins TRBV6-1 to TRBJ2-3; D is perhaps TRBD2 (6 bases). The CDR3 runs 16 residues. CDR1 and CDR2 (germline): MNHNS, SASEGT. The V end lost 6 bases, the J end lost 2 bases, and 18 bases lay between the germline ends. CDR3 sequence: CASRFGTVGNTDTQYF. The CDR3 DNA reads TGTGCCAGCAGATTCGGGACTGTCGGCAACACAGATACGCAGTATTTT.

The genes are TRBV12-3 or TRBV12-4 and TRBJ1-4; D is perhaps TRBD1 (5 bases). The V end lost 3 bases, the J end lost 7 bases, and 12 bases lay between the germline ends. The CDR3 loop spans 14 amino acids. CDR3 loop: CASSLLGRREKLFF. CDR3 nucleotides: TGTGCCAGCAGTTTGTTGGGGCGACGTGAAAAACTGTTTTTT.

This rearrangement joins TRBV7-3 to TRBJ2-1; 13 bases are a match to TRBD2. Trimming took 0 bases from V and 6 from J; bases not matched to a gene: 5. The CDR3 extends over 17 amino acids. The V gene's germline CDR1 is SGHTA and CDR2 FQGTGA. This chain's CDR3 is CASSLTQLAGGSNEQFF. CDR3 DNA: TGTGCCAGCAGCTTAACCCAACTAGCGGGGGGGTCCAATGAGCAGTTCTTC.

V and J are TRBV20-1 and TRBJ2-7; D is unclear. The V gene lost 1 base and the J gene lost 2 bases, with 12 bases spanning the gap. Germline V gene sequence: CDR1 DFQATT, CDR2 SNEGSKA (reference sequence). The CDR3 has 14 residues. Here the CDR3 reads CSARGQNAAYEQYF. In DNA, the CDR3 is TGCAGTGCTAGAGGGCAAAATGCAGCCTACGAGCAGTACTTC.

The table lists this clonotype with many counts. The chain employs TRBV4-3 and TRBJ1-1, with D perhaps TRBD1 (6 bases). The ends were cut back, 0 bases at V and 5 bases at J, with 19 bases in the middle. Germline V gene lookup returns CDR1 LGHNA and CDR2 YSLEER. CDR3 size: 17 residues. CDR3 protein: CASSQDWEDFQGTEAFF. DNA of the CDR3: TGCGCCAGCAGCCAAGATTGGGAGGATTTCCAGGGGACTGAAGCTTTCTTT.